The TCR beta chain under discussion was sequenced for a study of OX40 agonist ivuxolimab in advanced cancers. Study overall: Ivuxolimab, an agonistic anti-OX40 (CD134) antibody, was given to patients. In three patients, partial responses were observed, one with hepatocellular carcinoma and two with cutaneous melanoma. Points from the study as a whole: Normalized T-cell clonal expansion was also low in a subset of nonresponders. Determination of antigen specificity was not performed for the expanded peripheral T cells.

Comment on this clone: Its target is unknown.

The CDR3 totals 14 residues. Trimming shortened V by 2 bases and J by 2 bases, and 6 bases separated the two germline ends. Germline lookup yields CDR1 SGHNT and CDR2 YENEEA. This table comes from immunoSEQ multiplex PCR, and its TCRdb copy is limited to in-frame clones, with some not included. Of 70,000 to 100,000 clones listed, 70% to 90% are singletons. Source: CD4+ or CD8+ T cells sorted from blood, taken in a trial of the OX40 agonist ivuxolimab. V and J are TRBV11-3 and TRBJ2-2; D is unresolved. The TCR comes from an adult with an advanced solid tumor such as melanoma, head and neck, liver or kidney cancer. CDR3 amino acids: CASSLSGNTGELFF. CDR3 coding DNA: TGTGCCAGCAGCTTATCAGGAAACACCGGGGAGCTGTTTTTT.